This T cell receptor beta chain emerged from a study of blood T cells in healthy people across ages. The study, taken as a whole, reports: Age advanced and TCR beta diversity per million T cells fell, roughly linearly. CMV infection status of these donors was not known. Diversity estimates from one million T cells were considered underestimates.

V lost 7 bases, J lost 4 bases, and 13 bases lay in between. The CDR3 is 12 amino acids. Germline V gene data show CDR1 as SQVTM and CDR2 as ANQGSEA. In regard to this clonotype: Antigen specificity is unknown.

Using a J-beta primer mix together with a sample-barcoded 5' primer, a second PCR was run for roughly 6 to 12 cycles. Via MiXCR, TCRdb re-called the 5' RACE reads, giving one row per CDR3 protein. This sample yields just over 800,000 distinct CDR3 sequences, of which about 59% are seen a single time; around a quarter belongs to the top ten. The clonotype was recovered from a man younger than 40 in good health. The sequencing input was blood. V is TRBV29-1 and J is TRBJ2-5; unclear D gene. In nucleotides, the CDR3 is TGCAGCGCTTCCCGAAAACTAGAGACCCAGTACTTC. Translated: CSASRKLETQYF.